This TCR beta chain was identified during a study of T-cell reconstitution after alpha-beta-depleted transplantation in children (dated by TCRdb to about 2016). About the study as a whole: Using TCR repertoire profiling, the study followed T-cell immune reconstitution in a quantitative way in children after TCRalphabeta/CD19-depleted allogeneic hematopoietic cell transplantation.

The germline V gene (reference sequence) yields SGHKS for CDR1 and YYEKEE for CDR2. V is shortened by 5 bases, J by 5 bases, and the region joining them spans 14 bases. The CDR3 has 14 amino acids, counting the end cysteine and phenylalanine. Just CDR3 DNA is preserved here, 42 bases in frame from base 1. The treatment or condition tag for this specimen amounts to: allogeneic hematopoietic cell transplantation with graft depleted of TCRalphabeta T cells and CD19 B cells. The transplant recipients were children given TCRalphabeta/CD19-depleted allogeneic hematopoietic cell grafts. The library was generated by PCR. The sequencer listed for this sample is Illumina HiSeq 2500. Molecular barcoding was employed in the preparation of TCR libraries, with unique molecular identifiers being used to normalize TCRbeta repertoire quantification. Starting from the raw public reads, TCRdb applied fastp trimming at Q25, assembled clones with MiXCR and retained in-frame beta chains. Rows with one shared CDR3 protein collapse into an entry with the most common genes and DNA. In all, the sample holds hundreds of thousands of distinct CDR3 sequences, and around 14% of those were seen once. The ten most abundant clones make up 0.75% to 0.85% of the sample.

This clonotype was picked up a small number of times. Its antigen target is currently unknown. No per-base quality is available; no much larger clone lies one base away. The study at large found these results: Apparently early alphabetaT-cell count recovery about two months after transplant reportedly relied on only several hundred rapidly expanded clones derived from non-depleted graft cells. The high TCRbeta diversity at day 60 in some patients was ascribed to recipient T cells and intrathymic progenitors that had survived conditioning. Over subsequent months, a decline in hyperexpanded clone frequencies was noted, and after one year, T-cell counts and TCRbeta diversity were mostly ascribed to newly produced T cells.

The source material was PBMCs, sampled before TCRalphabeta/CD19-depleted stem cell transplant. Recombination joined TRBV5-5 with TRBJ2-1; a tentative D match to TRBD2 spans 6 bases. The source of this sequence is a girl aged 2-10 years with congenital amegakaryocytic thrombocytopenia, due to receive a stem cell transplant. The CDR3 is CASRFDRGNNEQFF. The bases read TGTGCCAGCAGATTCGATCGGGGGAACAATGAGCAGTTCTTC.